This TCR beta chain was found in a study of T-cell memory formation after mild COVID-19. In regard to this clonotype: The junction and the germline gene differ at one end; a read error may be behind it.

TCRdb processed the 5' RACE reads anew with MiXCR; each CDR3 protein has one entry. Here the sample spans a few hundred thousand distinct CDR3 sequences, around 27% being singletons. Germline values: CDR1 SSHAT, CDR2 FNYEAQ (reference sequence). The CDR3 has 17 residues. The specimen sequenced was PBMCs or a T cell subset sorted from them (not recorded which). This sequence was found in an adult woman who had mild COVID-19 (a few samples of this study predate the infection). Cell type and time point are not known. J is TRBJ2-2 and V is TRBV7-7; 7 positions match TRBD1. This chain's CDR3 is CASSLSVVTGVTGELFF. The CDR3 DNA reads as TGTGCTAGCAGCTTAAGTGTAGTCACAGGGGTCACCGGGGAGCTGTTTTTT.